The rows below give T cell receptor beta chains drawn from one sample of a study of cytomegalovirus exposure and HLA in healthy donors. Here immunoSEQ multiplex PCR was the method, and the copy in TCRdb shows in-frame clones only, minus some. This table has 80,000 to 95,000 clones, approximately 95% appearing once. Sequencing input: PBMCs. These receptors came from a woman younger than 45 in good health and CMV-seropositive. Both conserved end residues are part of each CDR3. Each record gives: clone size, D gene, J gene, V gene, CDR3 protein, CDR3 DNA. A D gene is named only where the DNA matches it firmly. A clone size is listed for some rows: how often the clone was seen (once, few, many), or a class if it is expanded.

abundance: NA; d_gene: TRBD2; j_gene: TRBJ2-1; v_gene: TRBV19; CDR3aa: CASSIGTSAYNEQFF; CDR3nt: TGTGCCAGTAGTATAGGGACTAGCGCCTACAATGAGCAGTTCTTC
abundance: NA; d_gene: TRBD1; j_gene: TRBJ1-5; v_gene: TRBV6-1; CDR3aa: CASISSGTAGEPQHF; CDR3nt: TGTGCCAGCATAAGTAGTGGGACAGCCGGGGAGCCCCAGCATTTT
abundance: few; d_gene: TRBD1; j_gene: TRBJ2-5; v_gene: TRBV5-5; CDR3aa: CASSLGGTGMETQYF; CDR3nt: TGTGCCAGCAGCTTGGGGGGGACAGGGATGGAGACCCAGTACTTC
abundance: NA; d_gene: TRBD2; j_gene: TRBJ2-2; v_gene: TRBV7-9; CDR3aa: CASRKIAGGLSSGELFF; CDR3nt: TGTGCCAGCAGAAAAATAGCGGGAGGGCTTTCCAGCGGGGAGCTGTTTTTT
abundance: NA; d_gene: NA; j_gene: TRBJ1-4; v_gene: TRBV5-6; CDR3aa: CASGGVGVSPLATNEKLFF; CDR3nt: TGTGCCAGCGGCGGGGTGGGGGTATCTCCATTGGCAACTAATGAAAAACTGTTTTTT
abundance: NA; d_gene: TRBD2; j_gene: TRBJ2-7; v_gene: TRBV9; CDR3aa: CASSTSDTSGTYEQYF; CDR3nt: TGTGCCAGCAGCACCAGCGACACTAGCGGAACCTACGAGCAGTACTTC
abundance: NA; d_gene: TRBD2; j_gene: TRBJ2-1; v_gene: TRBV28; CDR3aa: CASSLVLDTIRGDEQFF; CDR3nt: TGTGCCAGCAGTTTAGTGTTGGACACTATACGGGGGGATGAGCAGTTCTTC
abundance: NA; d_gene: TRBD1; j_gene: TRBJ2-4; v_gene: TRBV5-6; CDR3aa: CASSSTDRSIQYF; CDR3nt: TGTGCCAGCAGCTCGACGGACAGGTCCATTCAGTACTTC
abundance: NA; d_gene: TRBD1; j_gene: TRBJ2-7; v_gene: TRBV27; CDR3aa: CASSPWTKGQGPGRSYEQYF; CDR3nt: TGTGCCAGCAGTCCCTGGACCAAGGGACAGGGCCCCGGGCGGTCCTACGAGCAGTACTTC
abundance: NA; d_gene: NA; j_gene: TRBJ2-2; v_gene: TRBV19; CDR3aa: CASSSRTAPSGELFF; CDR3nt: TGTGCCAGTAGTTCCCGTACAGCCCCCAGCGGGGAGCTGTTTTTT
abundance: NA; d_gene: TRBD2; j_gene: TRBJ2-5; v_gene: TRBV7-2; CDR3aa: CASSRGLVETQYF; CDR3nt: TGTGCCAGCAGCCGAGGACTAGTAGAGACCCAGTACTTC
abundance: NA; d_gene: TRBD1; j_gene: TRBJ2-1; v_gene: TRBV11-2; CDR3aa: CASSLAGQGSNEQFF; CDR3nt: TGTGCCAGCAGCTTAGCAGGACAGGGTTCGAATGAGCAGTTCTTC
abundance: NA; d_gene: TRBD2; j_gene: TRBJ2-7; v_gene: TRBV11-2; CDR3aa: CASSWTSGRSYEQYF; CDR3nt: TGTGCCAGCAGCTGGACTAGCGGGAGATCCTACGAGCAGTACTTC
abundance: NA; d_gene: TRBD2; j_gene: TRBJ2-7; v_gene: TRBV6-5; CDR3aa: CASSYSAGGGLEQYF; CDR3nt: TGTGCCAGCAGTTACTCCGCCGGGGGGGGACTCGAGCAGTACTTC
abundance: NA; d_gene: NA; j_gene: TRBJ1-5; v_gene: TRBV5-8; CDR3aa: CASSLEGGGISNQPQHF; CDR3nt: TGTGCCAGCAGCTTGGAGGGGGGGGGAATTAGCAATCAGCCCCAGCATTTT
abundance: NA; d_gene: TRBD2; j_gene: TRBJ2-1; v_gene: TRBV28; CDR3aa: CASRSPGGFLSYNEQFF; CDR3nt: TGTGCCAGCAGAAGTCCGGGGGGGTTCCTCTCCTACAATGAGCAGTTCTTC
abundance: NA; d_gene: TRBD2; j_gene: TRBJ2-1; v_gene: TRBV5-4; CDR3aa: CASSPGTSGRLGEQFF; CDR3nt: TGTGCCAGCAGCCCCGGGACTAGCGGGAGGTTAGGTGAGCAGTTCTTC
abundance: NA; d_gene: NA; j_gene: TRBJ2-5; v_gene: TRBV30; CDR3aa: CAWRGTRQETQYF; CDR3nt: TGTGCCTGGAGGGGGACTCGACAAGAGACCCAGTACTTC
abundance: NA; d_gene: TRBD2; j_gene: TRBJ2-4; v_gene: TRBV28; CDR3aa: CASSLGGSDSKNIQYF; CDR3nt: TGTGCCAGCAGTTTGGGCGGGAGTGATTCCAAAAACATTCAGTACTTC
abundance: NA; d_gene: TRBD1; j_gene: TRBJ2-5; v_gene: TRBV28; CDR3aa: CASRPDRGLPGAQYF; CDR3nt: TGTGCCAGCAGACCCGACAGGGGGCTGCCTGGGGCCCAGTACTTC
abundance: NA; d_gene: TRBD2; j_gene: TRBJ2-7; v_gene: TRBV7-8; CDR3aa: CASSSSSRTSGGRGYF; CDR3nt: TGTGCCAGCAGCTCCAGCTCGCGGACTAGCGGGGGGCGAGGGTACTTC
abundance: NA; d_gene: NA; j_gene: TRBJ2-7; v_gene: TRBV15; CDR3aa: CATSPNSYEQYF; CDR3nt: TGTGCCACCAGTCCTAATTCCTACGAGCAGTACTTC
abundance: NA; d_gene: NA; j_gene: TRBJ1-2; v_gene: TRBV28; CDR3aa: CASSLRGNYGYTF; CDR3nt: TGTGCCAGCAGTTTACGGGGGAACTATGGCTACACCTTC
abundance: NA; d_gene: NA; j_gene: TRBJ2-1; v_gene: TRBV27; CDR3aa: CASSLTVPGEQFF; CDR3nt: TGTGCCAGCAGTTTGACTGTCCCGGGAGAGCAGTTCTTC
abundance: NA; d_gene: TRBD1; j_gene: TRBJ1-5; v_gene: TRBV19; CDR3aa: CASSRTGTGGTQPQHF; CDR3nt: TGTGCCAGTAGTAGAACCGGGACAGGGGGTACTCAGCCCCAGCATTTT
abundance: once; d_gene: NA; j_gene: TRBJ2-7; v_gene: TRBV4-3; CDR3aa: CASSRGESRYEQYF; CDR3nt: TGCGCCAGCAGCCGGGGCGAATCCCGGTACGAGCAGTACTTC
abundance: NA; d_gene: TRBD1; j_gene: TRBJ2-3; v_gene: TRBV19; CDR3aa: CASSIQGTGASTDTQYF; CDR3nt: TGTGCCAGTAGTATCCAGGGGACAGGTGCTAGCACAGATACGCAGTATTTT
abundance: NA; d_gene: NA; j_gene: TRBJ1-3; v_gene: TRBV30; CDR3aa: CAWRIRGGAGNTIYF; CDR3nt: TGTGCCTGGAGGATCAGAGGGGGGGCTGGAAACACCATATATTTT
abundance: NA; d_gene: NA; j_gene: TRBJ1-3; v_gene: TRBV7-8; CDR3aa: CASIEGYRGLTGNTIYF; CDR3nt: TGTGCCAGCATCGAGGGATACCGGGGTCTCACTGGAAACACCATATATTTT
abundance: NA; d_gene: TRBD2; j_gene: TRBJ2-1; v_gene: TRBV11-2; CDR3aa: CASRHSGRPEQFF; CDR3nt: TGTGCCAGCAGACATAGCGGGAGACCTGAGCAGTTCTTC
abundance: NA; d_gene: NA; j_gene: TRBJ1-2; v_gene: TRBV11-2; CDR3aa: CASSLGQADGYTF; CDR3nt: TGTGCCAGCAGCCTAGGGCAGGCTGATGGCTACACCTTC
abundance: NA; d_gene: NA; j_gene: TRBJ2-2; v_gene: TRBV23-1; CDR3aa: CASSLEGESAAGELFF; CDR3nt: TGCGCCAGCAGTCTAGAGGGAGAAAGTGCCGCCGGGGAGCTGTTTTTT
abundance: NA; d_gene: NA; j_gene: TRBJ1-5; v_gene: TRBV4-3; CDR3aa: CASSQDQRTNQPQHF; CDR3nt: TGCGCCAGCAGCCAAGATCAGCGGACCAATCAGCCCCAGCATTTT
abundance: NA; d_gene: NA; j_gene: TRBJ2-7; v_gene: TRBV28; CDR3aa: CASSSSPLENEQYF; CDR3nt: TGTGCCAGCAGTTCCTCCCCACTGGAGAACGAGCAGTACTTC
abundance: NA; d_gene: NA; j_gene: TRBJ2-1; v_gene: TRBV29-1; CDR3aa: CSVEGGRGYNEQFF; CDR3nt: TGCAGCGTTGAAGGAGGCAGGGGATACAATGAGCAGTTCTTC
abundance: NA; d_gene: TRBD2; j_gene: TRBJ2-3; v_gene: TRBV6-5; CDR3aa: CATSMGGRGTDTQYF; CDR3nt: TGTGCCACCTCCATGGGCGGGAGGGGCACAGATACGCAGTATTTT
abundance: NA; d_gene: NA; j_gene: TRBJ1-4; v_gene: TRBV7-9; CDR3aa: CASSLGGKVNEKLFF; CDR3nt: TGTGCCAGCAGCTTAGGCGGAAAGGTCAATGAAAAACTGTTTTTT
abundance: NA; d_gene: NA; j_gene: TRBJ2-1; v_gene: TRBV5-1; CDR3aa: CASNRGGLQYNEQFF; CDR3nt: TGCGCCAGCAACCGAGGGGGACTACAATACAATGAGCAGTTCTTC
abundance: NA; d_gene: NA; j_gene: TRBJ1-2; v_gene: TRBV19; CDR3aa: CASTMVTGPNYGYTF; CDR3nt: TGTGCCAGTACCATGGTGACAGGCCCTAACTATGGCTACACCTTC
abundance: once; d_gene: TRBD2; j_gene: TRBJ2-7; v_gene: TRBV7-8; CDR3aa: CASSVEYRGLERAYEQYF; CDR3nt: TGTGCCAGCAGCGTAGAATACCGGGGACTAGAAAGGGCCTACGAGCAGTACTTC
abundance: NA; d_gene: TRBD1; j_gene: TRBJ2-6; v_gene: TRBV6-5; CDR3aa: CASSTDRAGANVLTF; CDR3nt: TGTGCCAGCAGTACAGACAGGGCTGGGGCCAACGTCCTGACTTTC
abundance: NA; d_gene: TRBD1; j_gene: TRBJ1-1; v_gene: TRBV7-2; CDR3aa: CASSSGQGLNTEAFF; CDR3nt: TGTGCCAGCAGCTCGGGACAGGGGCTGAACACTGAAGCTTTCTTT
abundance: NA; d_gene: TRBD1; j_gene: TRBJ1-1; v_gene: TRBV4-1; CDR3aa: CASSQAQQGGTEAFF; CDR3nt: TGCGCCAGCAGCCAAGCCCAACAGGGGGGCACTGAAGCTTTCTTT
abundance: once; d_gene: NA; j_gene: TRBJ2-3; v_gene: TRBV18; CDR3aa: CASSPGAARTDTQYF; CDR3nt: TGTGCCAGCTCACCGGGGGCCGCGAGGACAGATACGCAGTATTTT
abundance: once; d_gene: NA; j_gene: TRBJ1-2; v_gene: TRBV11-2; CDR3aa: CASSFVAGGGYTF; CDR3nt: TGTGCCAGCAGCTTTGTGGCGGGTGGTGGCTACACCTTC
abundance: NA; d_gene: NA; j_gene: TRBJ2-3; v_gene: TRBV20-1; CDR3aa: CSSDSGDTQYF; CDR3nt: TGCAGTTCTGACTCTGGGGATACGCAGTATTTT
abundance: NA; d_gene: NA; j_gene: TRBJ2-1; v_gene: TRBV4-3; CDR3aa: CASSQDEGDNEQFF; CDR3nt: TGCGCCAGCAGCCAAGATGAGGGTGACAATGAGCAGTTCTTC
abundance: once; d_gene: TRBD2; j_gene: TRBJ2-1; v_gene: TRBV28; CDR3aa: CASASGRYNEQFF; CDR3nt: TGTGCCAGCGCTAGCGGGAGGTACAATGAGCAGTTCTTC
abundance: NA; d_gene: NA; j_gene: TRBJ1-5; v_gene: TRBV6-1; CDR3aa: CASSAVIQPQHF; CDR3nt: TGTGCCAGCAGTGCGGTTATCCAGCCCCAGCATTTT
abundance: NA; d_gene: NA; j_gene: TRBJ1-1; v_gene: TRBV5-4; CDR3aa: CASRRKANTEAFF; CDR3nt: TGTGCCAGCAGGAGGAAGGCGAACACTGAAGCTTTCTTT
abundance: NA; d_gene: NA; j_gene: TRBJ1-3; v_gene: TRBV18; CDR3aa: CASSEQAGSGNTIYF; CDR3nt: TGTGCCAGCTCAGAACAGGCCGGCTCTGGAAACACCATATATTTT
abundance: once; d_gene: TRBD2; j_gene: TRBJ2-1; v_gene: TRBV28; CDR3aa: CASSLLASGRRGNEQFF; CDR3nt: TGTGCCAGCAGTTTATTGGCTAGCGGGAGAAGGGGGAATGAGCAGTTCTTC
abundance: NA; d_gene: TRBD1; j_gene: TRBJ1-2; v_gene: TRBV11-2; CDR3aa: CASSSRQGFGYTF; CDR3nt: TGTGCCAGCAGCTCCAGACAGGGTTTCGGCTACACCTTC